Shown below are 25 T cell receptor beta chains from a single sample sequenced in a study of read filtering for tumor transcriptome and immune sequencing. The library was built from roughly 400 ng RNA with molecular barcoded adaptors for alpha/delta and beta/gamma chains. TCRdb reanalysed the reads using MiXCR and keeps one entry per CDR3 protein. The table lists 39,000 or so distinct CDR3 sequences, roughly 13% of them singletons. The sequenced material came from a population of CD138-negative cells sorted from bone marrow. The receptors stem from a donor aged 40 or older with multiple myeloma.

This clonotype was counted many times. Germline is not matched at one junction end, which may reflect a read error. This chain joins TRBV6-2 or TRBV6-3 and TRBJ2-1; D unresolved. CDR1 is MNHEY and CDR2 is SVGEGT in the germline V gene. The CDR3 extends over 12 amino acids. CDR3 in amino acids: CANSYPGYEQFF. CDR3 coding DNA: TGTGCCAACAGTTATCCTGGGTATGAGCAGTTCTTC.

This clonotype occurred a few times. The rearrangement uses TRBV5-1 and TRBJ2-2, with 9 nucleotides matching TRBD1. From germline, CDR1 is SGHRS and CDR2 YFSETQ. This CDR3 has 15 amino acids. V gave up 3 bases and J gave up 3 bases; unmatched junction bases: 3. The CDR3 DNA is TGCGCCAGCAGCTCTAGACAGGGGGACACCGGGGAGCTGTTTTTT. Translating gives CASSSRQGDTGELFF.

This clonotype appeared many times. V usage is TRBV2 and J usage is TRBJ2-1, with D possibly matching TRBD1 (5 bases). V gave up 5 bases and J gave up 1 base, with 6 bases separating them. CDR1 is SNHLY, CDR2 FYNNEI, per germline. The CDR3 extends over 13 amino acids. For the CDR3, the DNA is TGTGCCAGCAGTACAGGATCCTACAATGAGCAGTTCTTC. The encoded protein is CASSTGSYNEQFF.

This clonotype was counted at least ten times. The chain combines TRBV2 with TRBJ2-3; the D gene is possibly TRBD2 (5 bases). Germline lookup yields CDR1 SNHLY and CDR2 FYNNEI. The V end lost 6 bases, the J end lost 2 bases, and 9 bases lay between the germline ends. The CDR3 is made up of 13 amino acids. DNA for the CDR3: TGTGCCAGCAGGAGCGGTTACACAGATACGCAGTATTTT. Translation: CASRSGYTDTQYF.

This clonotype was seen many times. The V and J genes are TRBV12-3 or TRBV12-4 and TRBJ1-1; a weak D match, TRBD1 (6 bases). Trimming took 7 bases from V and 0 from J, leaving 21 bases between them. CDR3 size: 17 residues. This chain's CDR3 is CASNSKAGGAVNTEAFF. The CDR3 region has the DNA TGTGCCAGCAACTCAAAAGCGGGGGGCGCGGTGAACACTGAAGCTTTCTTT.

This clonotype was counted ten times or more. This chain connects TRBV12-3 or TRBV12-4 to TRBJ2-1, with 15 bases fitting TRBD2. The CDR3 spans 20 residues. Trimming removed 6 bases from V and 0 bases from J; junction bases left unmatched: 12. The CDR3 loop reads CASSPNVGLAGGLSYNEQFF. In DNA, the CDR3 is TGTGCCAGCAGCCCTAACGTGGGACTAGCGGGAGGCCTCTCCTACAATGAGCAGTTCTTC.

This clonotype was seen many times. In DNA form, the CDR3 reads TGCGCCAGCAGGGGCCCTACCGGGGAGCTGTTTTTT. This translates into CASRGPTGELFF. The chain recombines TRBV10-1 with TRBJ2-2; D is unclear. The CDR3 loop spans 12 amino acids. Trimming left V 6 bases short and J 5 bases short, with 7 bases between. Germline V gene lookup returns CDR1 WNHNN and CDR2 SYGVQD (reference sequence).

This clonotype was recorded many times. The genes are TRBV3-1 and TRBJ2-5; D is perhaps TRBD1 (6 bases). Trimming removed 6 bases at V and 4 bases at J, with 12 bases between. Germline V CDR1 and CDR2: LGHDT, YNNKEL (reference sequence). The CDR3 covers 13 residues. The CDR3 region has the DNA TGTGCCAGCAGAAATCAGGGGACAGAGACCCAGTACTTC. Translated: CASRNQGTETQYF.

This clonotype has ten or more counts. The chain is built from TRBV20-1 and TRBJ2-1; 11 bases agree with TRBD2. V dropped 1 base and J dropped 2; count of bases not matched to a gene: 1. From germline, CDR1 is DFQATT and CDR2 SNEGSKA (reference sequence). This CDR3 comprises 15 residues. The CDR3 loop is CSARVAGGPYNEQFF. The CDR3 region has the DNA TGCAGTGCTAGAGTAGCGGGAGGGCCCTACAATGAGCAGTTCTTC.

In its sample, this clonotype was seen many times. The chain combines TRBV29-1 with TRBJ1-1; no clear D gene. With 5 bases removed from V and 2 bases from J, the gap between germline ends came to 12 bases. Germline loops: CDR1 SQVTM, CDR2 ANQGSEA. CDR3 length: 13 amino acids. CDR3 sequence: CSVRDPGNTEAFF. In DNA form, the CDR3 reads TGCAGCGTTCGAGATCCTGGAAACACTGAAGCTTTCTTT. Complete variable domain (other parts from reference TRBV29-1 and TRBJ1-1): SAVISQKPSRDICQRGTSLTIQCQVDSQVTMMFWYRQQPGQSLTLIATANQGSEATYESGFVIDKFPISRPNLTFSTLTVSNMSPEDSSIYLCSVRDPGNTEAFFGQGTRLTVV.

In this sample, this clonotype turned up many times. The chain couples TRBV10-3 to TRBJ2-5; D is ambiguous. The V end was cut by 4 bases, the J end by 2 bases, with 5 bases between. Germline CDR1 and CDR2: ENHRY and SYGVKD. This CDR3 comprises 12 residues. The CDR3 sequence: CAISGPQETQYF. The CDR3 DNA is TGTGCCATCAGTGGGCCACAAGAGACCCAGTACTTC.

This clonotype was recorded at least ten times. This chain uses TRBV7-2 with TRBJ2-2; 9 positions match TRBD1. The CDR3 runs to 14 residues. The ends lost 11 bases at V and 3 bases at J; junction bases unmatched: 7. Germline CDR1 SGHTA, CDR2 FQGNSA. The CDR3 sequence is CALQGQGYTGELFF. CDR3 in DNA: TGTGCCCTGCAGGGACAGGGATACACCGGGGAGCTGTTTTTT.

Comment on this clonotype: An end of the junction differs from the germline gene, which may be a read error. CDR3 protein: CASSSNSGMGCNERFF. CDR3 in DNA: TGCGCCAGCAGCAGTAATAGCGGGATGGGCTGCAATGAGCGGTTCTTC. The J gene is TRBJ2-1, the V gene TRBV5-1, with 8 bases aligning to TRBD2. The CDR3 contains 16 residues. From germline, CDR1 is SGHRS and CDR2 YFSETQ.

This clonotype was picked up many times. As DNA, the CDR3 is TGTGCCAGCAGTTTCACAGGGGGAAACACTGAAGCTTTCTTT. Its translation: CASSFTGGNTEAFF. The chain links TRBV28 to TRBJ1-1; 8 nucleotides align to TRBD1. Germline-derived CDR1 and CDR2 are MDHEN and SYDVKM. There are 14 residues in the CDR3. V was clipped by 3 bases and J by 2 bases; unmatched bases: 2.

Ten or more counts support this clonotype. The chain combines TRBV30 with TRBJ1-5; tentatively, D is TRBD1 (5 bases). The length of the CDR3 is 15 residues. Germline CDR1 reads GTSNPN; CDR2 reads SVGIG (reference sequence). Deletions cut 5 bases from V and 0 bases from J, with 14 bases between. The CDR3: CAWDRGFGSNQPQHF. The CDR3 region has the DNA TGTGCCTGGGACCGGGGGTTTGGTAGCAATCAGCCCCAGCATTTT.

This clonotype appeared many times. The V and J genes are TRBV7-9 and TRBJ2-1; 10 nucleotides agree with TRBD1. With V trimmed by 5 bases and J by 6 bases, 10 bases remained unmatched. The germline V gene encodes CDR1 SEHNR and CDR2 FQNEAQ (reference sequence). CDR3 length equals 16 residues. The CDR3 DNA reads as TGTGCCAGCAGCCTAATCGGGACAGGGGAGGTCAATGAGCAGTTCTTC. Its translation: CASSLIGTGEVNEQFF. Full variable domain (remainder filled in from reference TRBV7-9 and TRBJ2-1): DTGVSQNPRHKITKRGQNVTFRCDPISEHNRLYWYRQTLGQGPEFLTYFQNEAQLEKSRLLSDRFSAERPKGSFSTLEIQRTEQGDSAMYLCASSLIGTGEVNEQFFGPGTRLTVL.

This clonotype was seen many times. The J gene is TRBJ2-1, the V gene TRBV7-3; 15 bases match TRBD2. The CDR3 length is 19 residues. Germline assignment: CDR1 SGHTA and CDR2 FQGTGA. V was pared by 4 bases and J by 0 bases, with 7 bases of the junction left unmatched. The CDR3 sequence is CASSSAGTSGRSSYNEQFF. The CDR3 DNA reads as TGTGCCAGCAGCTCGGCCGGGACTAGCGGGAGGAGCTCCTACAATGAGCAGTTCTTC.

Ten or more counts support this clonotype. The chain is built from TRBV6-4 and TRBJ2-3; D could derive from TRBD1 or TRBD2 (5 bases each). This CDR3 contains 13 residues. The germline V gene encodes CDR1 MRHNA and CDR2 SNTAGT. V dropped 5 bases and J dropped 2 bases, with 8 bases sitting between them. CDR3 bases: TGTGCCAGCAGTAAGGGGACCACAGATACGCAGTATTTT. Translation gives CASSKGTTDTQYF.

This clonotype was counted a few times. Compared with germline, one end of the junction differs, possibly owing to a read error. J is TRBJ2-1 and V is TRBV6-4; D gene unclear. This CDR3 contains 15 residues. The germline CDR1 and CDR2 sequences are MRHNA and SNTAGT. CDR3 sequence: CASSAESGSYNEQLF. CDR3 DNA sequence: TGTGCTAGCAGTGCCGAGAGTGGGTCCTACAATGAGCAGCTCTTC.

V and J are TRBV4-1 and TRBJ2-1, with TRBD1 matching 9 bases. This CDR3 comprises 15 residues. V dropped 5 bases and J dropped 7; count of bases not matched to a gene: 9. Germline V lookup: CDR1 MGHRA, CDR2 YSYEKL. The CDR3 DNA sequence: TGCGCCAGCAGCTTCGCGGACAGGGGTATGAATGAGCAGTTCTTC. It codes for CASSFADRGMNEQFF.

In this sample, this clonotype turned up a few times. The chain uses TRBV30 and TRBJ2-1; D possibly corresponds to TRBD2 (5 bases). Looked up from germline, CDR1 is GTSNPN and CDR2 is SVGIG (reference sequence). The CDR3 is 13 amino acids. V lost 4 bases and J 3 bases, leaving 10 bases between the germline ends. CDR3 in amino acids: CAWTLDYYNEQFF. CDR3 nucleotide sequence: TGTGCCTGGACCCTTGACTACTACAATGAGCAGTTCTTC.

This clonotype came up many times. The chain carries TRBV6-5 and TRBJ2-1; D is uncertain. Trimming left V 2 bases short and J 2 bases short, with 22 bases between. CDR3 length: 19 residues. Germline V gene lookup returns CDR1 MNHEY and CDR2 SVGAGI. This chain's CDR3 is CASSYRCRVGWCPYNEQFF. The DNA of the CDR3 is TGTGCCAGCAGTTACCGATGTAGAGTGGGGTGGTGCCCCTACAATGAGCAGTTCTTC.

This clonotype was observed at least ten times. This sequence joins TRBV7-9 and TRBJ1-4; TRBD1 agrees at 8 bases. Germline CDR1 is SEHNR and CDR2 is FQNEAQ (reference sequence). The CDR3 spans 14 residues. V shed 7 bases, J shed 8 bases, and the junction held 9 bases outside the gene matches. CDR3 protein: CASTRGQGGEKLFF. In DNA, the CDR3 is TGTGCCAGCACCAGAGGACAGGGAGGAGAAAAACTGTTTTTT.

This clonotype was recorded many times. The chain links TRBV19 to TRBJ2-3; a possible D gene is TRBD2 (6 bases). The CDR3 extends over 13 amino acids. CDR1 is LNHDA, CDR2 SQIVND, per germline (reference sequence). V dropped 5 bases and J dropped 3 bases, with 9 bases sitting between them. CDR3 sequence reads: CASSPGTTDTQYF. CDR3 DNA: TGTGCCAGTAGTCCCGGGACTACAGATACGCAGTATTTT.

This clonotype was detected ten times or more. This sequence joins TRBV2 and TRBJ2-1; D might be TRBD1 (6 bases). V lost 6 bases and J lost 2, with 11 bases in between. The CDR3 totals 14 residues. Germline V gene lookup returns CDR1 SNHLY and CDR2 FYNNEI. CDR3 DNA sequence: TGTGCCAGCAGAGCTGACAGGACCTACAATGAGCAGTTCTTC. The encoded protein is CASRADRTYNEQFF.